A selection of T cell receptor beta chains follows, all from one sample in a study of identical twins. TCRdb analysed the 5' RACE reads with MiXCR anew, one entry per CDR3 protein. The table includes roughly 1.6 million distinct CDR3 sequences, under 35% detected once. Material for sequencing was cord blood. The source of these receptors is a newborn girl in good health. Both conserved end residues are trimmed from each CDR3. Rows may omit the clone size; those that give it use once, few, many or a size class.

V,J,size,CDR3
TRBV28,TRBJ1-5,NA,ASSWGFDKTLSNQPQH
TRBV28,TRBJ2-7,few,ASSTLRSTGDYEQY
TRBV12-3/TRBV12-4,TRBJ2-3,few,ASSLATGTSVLATDTQY
TRBV5-1,TRBJ1-1,few,ASSLLSETNTEAF
TRBV14,NA,NA,ASSQLAGGRRPYEQY
TRBV20-1,TRBJ1-1,few,SALKDTEAF
TRBV11-2,TRBJ1-2,few,ASSLVGTAIRGYT
TRBV20-1,TRBJ2-3,NA,STSMASGLEGGTDTQY
TRBV10-3,TRBJ2-7,NA,AISDGGGGYEQY
TRBV4-2,TRBJ2-5,NA,ASSQEPSKNEQY
TRBV9,TRBJ1-2,NA,ASSVVGRLGTGNGYT
TRBV20-1,TRBJ2-3,NA,SGRGASNADTQY
TRBV4-1,TRBJ2-3,NA,ASSQDEAGGTDTQY
TRBV29-1,TRBJ1-2,many,SVEDRTNYGYT
TRBV28,TRBJ1-2,NA,ASSAPDRGRYGYT
TRBV12-3/TRBV12-4,TRBJ2-3,NA,ASSLVAGLTDTQY
TRBV9,TRBJ2-3,NA,ASSVYGPPSTDTQY
TRBV20-1,TRBJ2-7,NA,SARDFGGPSGGEQY
TRBV28,TRBJ2-1,NA,ASSLRTTEQF
TRBV28,TRBJ2-1,few,ASTSSGGPYNEQF
TRBV3-1,TRBJ1-4,NA,ASGIGQGGEKLF
TRBV20-1,TRBJ1-4,few,SARGWANEKLF
TRBV29-1,TRBJ1-1,NA,SVELTGDTGAF
TRBV10-3,TRBJ2-1,NA,AISGAGSYNEQF
TRBV7-2,TRBJ2-7,few,ASSLGVDPSYEQY
TRBV24-1,TRBJ1-1,once,ATSDLETGAGRTEAF
TRBV28,TRBJ2-7,NA,ASSPTLAGGSYEQY
TRBV4-1,TRBJ1-2,NA,ASSQVPAPYGYT
TRBV29-1,TRBJ2-5,NA,SVDRVERGAQETQY
TRBV20-1,TRBJ1-5,NA,SASPYRTDSNQPQH
TRBV24-1,TRBJ1-2,few,ATSDRTGGYT
TRBV5-1,TRBJ2-3,few,ASSFFTTGGITDTQY
TRBV2,TRBJ1-5,few,ASSMETNQPQH
TRBV29-1,TRBJ2-4,NA,SVEVGSTGFKQY
TRBV28,TRBJ1-2,few,ASSLPKQGTGPYGYT
TRBV20-1,TRBJ1-3,NA,SALRTRGNTIY
TRBV6-1,TRBJ2-3,NA,ASSSGAATQY
TRBV2,TRBJ2-5,NA,ASSPTTFRGQETQY
TRBV2,TRBJ1-6,few,ASSEGYGGSYNSPLH
TRBV10-3,TRBJ2-1,few,AISESTQGLNEQF
TRBV6-5,TRBJ2-7,NA,ASRGIRSNEQY
TRBV5-1,TRBJ2-5,NA,ASRRAGGVETQY
TRBV5-1,TRBJ2-5,many,ASSLAETQY
TRBV5-1,TRBJ1-2,NA,ASSLSGQPYGYT
TRBV12-3/TRBV12-4,TRBJ1-6,NA,ASRWGESNSPLH
TRBV5-6,TRBJ1-1,few,ASSLWGRTGVSYTEAF
TRBV20-1,TRBJ2-3,NA,SANHPADTQY
TRBV12-3/TRBV12-4,TRBJ1-1,NA,ASSLVSQAF
TRBV12-3/TRBV12-4,TRBJ1-2,NA,ASSPVRGYYGYT
TRBV11-2,TRBJ1-6,few,ASSLAGRAFGSPLH
TRBV5-8,TRBJ1-5,NA,ASSSARPQGTRNQPQH
TRBV6-6,TRBJ2-3,NA,ASSYSGWESKDTQY
TRBV12-3/TRBV12-4,TRBJ1-2,few,ASSSKRLNYGYT
TRBV9,TRBJ2-1,once,ASSLGTSGDLTKQF
TRBV3-1,TRBJ2-5,NA,ASSQAAGGKETQY
TRBV20-1,NA,few,SASEVPEQY
TRBV6-5,TRBJ2-5,once,AGTVSPRGTQY
TRBV27,TRBJ1-6,few,ASSPRGRGPYNSPLH
TRBV3-1,TRBJ2-3,NA,ASSQVSLAGMSTDTQY
TRBV5-1,TRBJ2-3,NA,ASSLANLAADTQC